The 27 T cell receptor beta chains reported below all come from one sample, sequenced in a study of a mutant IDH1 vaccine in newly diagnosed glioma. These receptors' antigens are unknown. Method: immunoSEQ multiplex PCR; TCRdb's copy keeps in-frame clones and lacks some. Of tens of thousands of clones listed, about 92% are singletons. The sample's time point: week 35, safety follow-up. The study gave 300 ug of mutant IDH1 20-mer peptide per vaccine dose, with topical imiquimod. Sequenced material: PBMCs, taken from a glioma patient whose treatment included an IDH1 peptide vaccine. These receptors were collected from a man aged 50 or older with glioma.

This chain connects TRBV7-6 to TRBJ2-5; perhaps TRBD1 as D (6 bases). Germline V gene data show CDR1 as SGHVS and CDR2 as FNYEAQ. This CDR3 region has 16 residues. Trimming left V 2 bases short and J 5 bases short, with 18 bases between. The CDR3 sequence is CASSLNRNRAGETQYF. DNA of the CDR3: TGTGCCAGCAGCTTAAATCGGAACAGGGCCGGGGAGACCCAGTACTTC.

CDR3 loop: CASSSGGTDTQYF. CDR3 DNA sequence: TGTGCCAGCAGTTCCGGGGGCACAGATACGCAGTATTTT. The chain has TRBV28 and TRBJ2-3; possible D gene TRBD2, 5 bases. The V and J ends lost 4 bases and 1 base respectively, with 6 bases between them. The CDR3 loop spans 13 amino acids. Looked up from germline, CDR1 is MDHEN and CDR2 is SYDVKM. Drawing the rest from reference TRBV28 and TRBJ2-3, the complete variable domain is DVKVTQSSRYLVKRTGEKVFLECVQDMDHENMFWYRQDPGLGLRLIYFSYDVKMKEKGDIPEGYSVSREKKERFSLILESASTNQTSMYLCASSSGGTDTQYFGPGTRLTVL.

The CDR3 loop reads CASSPGQGRPYEQYF. CDR3 nucleotide sequence: TGTGCCAGCAGCCCGGGTCAGGGGCGACCCTACGAGCAGTACTTC. The J gene is TRBJ2-7, the V gene TRBV7-9, with D perhaps TRBD1 (6 bases). The CDR3 extends over 15 amino acids. Germline lookup yields CDR1 SEHNR and CDR2 FQNEAQ (reference sequence). Trimming removed 5 bases at V and 2 bases at J, with 16 bases between. The whole variable domain, remainder taken from reference TRBV7-9 and TRBJ2-7, is DTGVSQNPRHKITKRGQNVTFRCDPISEHNRLYWYRQTLGQGPEFLTYFQNEAQLEKSRLLSDRFSAERPKGSFSTLEIQRTEQGDSAMYLCASSPGQGRPYEQYFGPGTRLTVT.

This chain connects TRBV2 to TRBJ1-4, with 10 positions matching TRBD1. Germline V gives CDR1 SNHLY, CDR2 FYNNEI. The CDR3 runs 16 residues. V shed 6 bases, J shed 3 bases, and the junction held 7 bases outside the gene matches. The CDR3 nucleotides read TGTGCCAGCAGAGTTGACAGGGGGCAGGCTAATGAAAAACTGTTTTTT. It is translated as CASRVDRGQANEKLFF. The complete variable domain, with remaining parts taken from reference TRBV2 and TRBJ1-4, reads EPEVTQTPSHQVTQMGQEVILRCVPISNHLYFYWYRQILGQKVEFLVSFYNNEISEKSEIFDDQFSVERPDGSNFTLKIRSTKLEDSAMYFCASRVDRGQANEKLFFGSGTQLSVL.

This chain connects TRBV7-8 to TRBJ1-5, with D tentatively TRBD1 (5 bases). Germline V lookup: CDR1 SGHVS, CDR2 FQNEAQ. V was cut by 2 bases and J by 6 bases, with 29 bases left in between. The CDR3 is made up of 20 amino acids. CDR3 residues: CASSLKYLGGGAEFSQPQHF. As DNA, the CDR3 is TGTGCCAGCAGCTTAAAGTATCTGGGTGGAGGGGCAGAGTTTAGTCAGCCCCAGCATTTT.

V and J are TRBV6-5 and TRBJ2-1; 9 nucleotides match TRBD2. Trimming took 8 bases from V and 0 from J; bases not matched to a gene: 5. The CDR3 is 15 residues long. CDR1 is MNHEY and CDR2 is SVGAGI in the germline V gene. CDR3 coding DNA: TGTGCCAGCCGCATTAGCGGGAGCTCCTACAATGAGCAGTTCTTC. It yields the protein CASRISGSSYNEQFF.

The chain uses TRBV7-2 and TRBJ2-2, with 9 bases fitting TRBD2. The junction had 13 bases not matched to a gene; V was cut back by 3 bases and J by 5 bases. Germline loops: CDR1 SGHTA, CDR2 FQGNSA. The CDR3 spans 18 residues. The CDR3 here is CASSFLMGLAGSTGELFF. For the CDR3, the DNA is TGTGCCAGCAGCTTCTTAATGGGCCTAGCGGGATCTACCGGGGAGCTGTTTTTT.

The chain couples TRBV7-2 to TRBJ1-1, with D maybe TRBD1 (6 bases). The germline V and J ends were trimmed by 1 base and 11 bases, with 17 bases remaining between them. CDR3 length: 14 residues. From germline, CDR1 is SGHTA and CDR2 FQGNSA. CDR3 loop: CASSLVGRGRVAFF. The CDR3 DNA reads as TGTGCCAGCAGCTTAGTTGGCAGGGGCCGGGTGGCTTTCTTT.

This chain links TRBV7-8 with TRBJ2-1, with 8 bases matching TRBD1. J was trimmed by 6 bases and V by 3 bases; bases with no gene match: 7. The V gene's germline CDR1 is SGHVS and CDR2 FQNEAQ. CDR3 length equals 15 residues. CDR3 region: CASSLLNRGFNEQFF. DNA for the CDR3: TGTGCCAGCAGCTTGCTTAACAGGGGGTTCAATGAGCAGTTCTTC.

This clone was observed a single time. The CDR3: CASSPGLQNEKLFF. The CDR3 bases are TGTGCCAGCAGCCCGGGACTGCAGAATGAAAAACTGTTTTTT. The rearrangement links TRBV27 to TRBJ1-4; possibly TRBD1 for D (5 bases). CDR1 and CDR2 (germline): MNHEY, SMNVEV (reference sequence). The V gene lost 6 bases and the J gene lost 5 bases, with 13 bases spanning the gap. The CDR3 totals 14 residues.

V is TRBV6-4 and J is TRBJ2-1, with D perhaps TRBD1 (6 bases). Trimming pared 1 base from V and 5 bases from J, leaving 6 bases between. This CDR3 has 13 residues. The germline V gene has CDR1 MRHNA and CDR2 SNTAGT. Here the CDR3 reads CASSDWDNNEQFF. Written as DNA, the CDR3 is TGTGCCAGCAGTGACTGGGACAACAATGAGCAGTTCTTC.

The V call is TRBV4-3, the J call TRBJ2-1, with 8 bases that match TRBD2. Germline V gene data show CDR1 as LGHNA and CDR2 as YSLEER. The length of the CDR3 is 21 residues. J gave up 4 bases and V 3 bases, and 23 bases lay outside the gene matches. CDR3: CASSQHLIAGSPSGGYNEQFF. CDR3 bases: TGCGCCAGCAGCCAGCACCTAATAGCGGGGTCACCCTCAGGTGGATACAATGAGCAGTTCTTC.

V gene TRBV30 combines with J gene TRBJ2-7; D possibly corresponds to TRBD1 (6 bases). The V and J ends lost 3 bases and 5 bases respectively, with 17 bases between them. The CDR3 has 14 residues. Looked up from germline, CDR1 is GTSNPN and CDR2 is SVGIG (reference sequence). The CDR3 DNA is TGTGCCTGGAGAGGTATAGGGGGTGTGCACGAGCAGTACTTC. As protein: CAWRGIGGVHEQYF.

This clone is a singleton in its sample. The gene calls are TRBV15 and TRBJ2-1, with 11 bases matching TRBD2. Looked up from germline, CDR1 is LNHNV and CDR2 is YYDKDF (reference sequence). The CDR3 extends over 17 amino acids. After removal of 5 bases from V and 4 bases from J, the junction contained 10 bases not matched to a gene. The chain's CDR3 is CATSASRTSGHYNEQFF. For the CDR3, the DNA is TGTGCCACCAGCGCCTCGAGGACTAGCGGGCATTACAATGAGCAGTTCTTC.

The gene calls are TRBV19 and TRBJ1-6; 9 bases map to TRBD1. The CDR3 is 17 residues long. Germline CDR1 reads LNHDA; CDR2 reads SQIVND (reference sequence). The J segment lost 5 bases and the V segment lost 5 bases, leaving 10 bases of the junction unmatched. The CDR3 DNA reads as TGTGCCAGTAGTGTTTTACAGGGGGCCGGAAATAATTCACCCCTCCACTTT. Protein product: CASSVLQGAGNNSPLHF. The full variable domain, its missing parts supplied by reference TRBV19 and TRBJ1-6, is DGGITQSPKYLFRKEGQNVTLSCEQNLNHDAMYWYRQDPGQGLRLIYYSQIVNDFQKGDIAEGYSVSREKKESFPLTVTSAQKNPTAFYLCASSVLQGAGNNSPLHFGNGTRLTVT.

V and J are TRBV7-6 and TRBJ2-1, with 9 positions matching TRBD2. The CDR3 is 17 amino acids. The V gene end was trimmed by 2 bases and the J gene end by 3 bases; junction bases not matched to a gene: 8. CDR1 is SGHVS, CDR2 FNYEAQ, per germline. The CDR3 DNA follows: TGTGCCAGCAGCTTATCCAGCGGGAGGACCCTCTACAATGAGCAGTTCTTC. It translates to CASSLSSGRTLYNEQFF.

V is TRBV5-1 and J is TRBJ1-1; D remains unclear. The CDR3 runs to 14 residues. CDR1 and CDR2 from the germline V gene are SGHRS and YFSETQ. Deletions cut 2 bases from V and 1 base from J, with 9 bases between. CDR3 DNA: TGCGCCAGCAGCTTTGGCCCTACGAACACTGAAGCTTTCTTT. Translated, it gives CASSFGPTNTEAFF. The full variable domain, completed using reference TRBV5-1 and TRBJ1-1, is KAGVTQTPRYLIKTRGQQVTLSCSPISGHRSVSWYQQTPGQGLQFLFEYFSETQRNKGNFPGRFSGRQFSNSRSEMNVSTLELGDSALYLCASSFGPTNTEAFFGQGTRLTVV.

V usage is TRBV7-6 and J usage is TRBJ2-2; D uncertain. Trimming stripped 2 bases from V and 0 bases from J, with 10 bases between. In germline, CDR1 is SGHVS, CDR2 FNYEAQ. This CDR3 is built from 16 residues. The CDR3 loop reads CASSLTDRSNTGELFF. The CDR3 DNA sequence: TGTGCCAGCAGCTTAACAGATCGTTCGAACACCGGGGAGCTGTTTTTT.

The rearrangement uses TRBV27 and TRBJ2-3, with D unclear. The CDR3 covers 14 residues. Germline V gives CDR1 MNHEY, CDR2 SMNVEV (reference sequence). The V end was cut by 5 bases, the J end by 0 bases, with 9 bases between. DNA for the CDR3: TGTGCCAGCAGTCACCGTGACAGCACAGATACGCAGTATTTT. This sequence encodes CASSHRDSTDTQYF.

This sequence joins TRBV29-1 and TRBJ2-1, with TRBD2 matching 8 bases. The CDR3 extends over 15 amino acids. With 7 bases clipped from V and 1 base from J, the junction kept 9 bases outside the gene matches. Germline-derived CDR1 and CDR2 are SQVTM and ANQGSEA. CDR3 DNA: TGCAGCGCAGATCCAAGCGGGGGTTCCTACAATGAGCAGTTCTTC. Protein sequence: CSADPSGGSYNEQFF.

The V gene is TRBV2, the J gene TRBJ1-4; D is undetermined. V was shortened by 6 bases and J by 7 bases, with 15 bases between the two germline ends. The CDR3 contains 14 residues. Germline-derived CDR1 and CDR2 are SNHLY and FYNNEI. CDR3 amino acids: CASRDRDVGEKLFF. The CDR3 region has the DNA TGTGCCAGCAGGGACCGGGATGTCGGTGAAAAACTGTTTTTT. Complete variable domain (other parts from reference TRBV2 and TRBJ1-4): EPEVTQTPSHQVTQMGQEVILRCVPISNHLYFYWYRQILGQKVEFLVSFYNNEISEKSEIFDDQFSVERPDGSNFTLKIRSTKLEDSAMYFCASRDRDVGEKLFFGSGTQLSVL.

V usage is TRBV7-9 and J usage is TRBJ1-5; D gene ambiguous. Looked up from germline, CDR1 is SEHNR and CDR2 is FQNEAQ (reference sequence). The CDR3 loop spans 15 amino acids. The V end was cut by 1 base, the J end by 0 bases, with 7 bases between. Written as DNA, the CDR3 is TGTGCCAGCAGCTTAGACTCTCCTAGCAATCAGCCCCAGCATTTT. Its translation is CASSLDSPSNQPQHF.

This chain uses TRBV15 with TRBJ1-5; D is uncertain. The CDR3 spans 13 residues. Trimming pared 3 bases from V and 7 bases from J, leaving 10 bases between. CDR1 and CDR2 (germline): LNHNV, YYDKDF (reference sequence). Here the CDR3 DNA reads TGTGCCACCAGCAGGGACCGAAAACAGCCCCAGCATTTT. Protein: CATSRDRKQPQHF.

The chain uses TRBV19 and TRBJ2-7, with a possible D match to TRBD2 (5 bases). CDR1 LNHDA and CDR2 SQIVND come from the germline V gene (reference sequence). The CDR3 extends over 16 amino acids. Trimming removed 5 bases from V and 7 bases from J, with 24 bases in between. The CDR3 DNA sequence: TGTGCCAGTAGTCCCCGAGAGGGTACGTCCCGCAATGAGCAGTACTTC. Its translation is CASSPREGTSRNEQYF. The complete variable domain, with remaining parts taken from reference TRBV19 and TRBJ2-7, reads DGGITQSPKYLFRKEGQNVTLSCEQNLNHDAMYWYRQDPGQGLRLIYYSQIVNDFQKGDIAEGYSVSREKKESFPLTVTSAQKNPTAFYLCASSPREGTSRNEQYFGPGTRLTVT.

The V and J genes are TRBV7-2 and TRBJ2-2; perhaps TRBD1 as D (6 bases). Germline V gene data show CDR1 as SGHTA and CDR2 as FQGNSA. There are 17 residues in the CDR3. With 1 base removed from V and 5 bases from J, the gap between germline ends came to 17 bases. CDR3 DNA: TGTGCCAGCAGCTTAGATCCCCGGACAGCTTTAACCGGGGAGCTGTTTTTT. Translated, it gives CASSLDPRTALTGELFF.

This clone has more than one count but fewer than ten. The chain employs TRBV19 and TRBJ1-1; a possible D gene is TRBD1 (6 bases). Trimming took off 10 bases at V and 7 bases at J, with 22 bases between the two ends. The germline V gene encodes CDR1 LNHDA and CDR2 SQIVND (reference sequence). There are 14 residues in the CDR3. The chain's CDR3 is CATYREGNRIEAFF. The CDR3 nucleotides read TGTGCCACCTACAGGGAGGGAAATCGAATTGAAGCTTTCTTT.

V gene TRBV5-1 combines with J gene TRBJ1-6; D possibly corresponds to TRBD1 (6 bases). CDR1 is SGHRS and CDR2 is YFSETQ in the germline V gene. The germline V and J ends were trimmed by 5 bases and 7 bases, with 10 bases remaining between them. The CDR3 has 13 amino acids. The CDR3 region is CASRPGQNSPLHF. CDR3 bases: TGCGCCAGCAGGCCGGGACAAAATTCACCCCTCCACTTT. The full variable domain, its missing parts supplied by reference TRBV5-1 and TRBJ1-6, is KAGVTQTPRYLIKTRGQQVTLSCSPISGHRSVSWYQQTPGQGLQFLFEYFSETQRNKGNFPGRFSGRQFSNSRSEMNVSTLELGDSALYLCASRPGQNSPLHFGNGTRLTVT.